Sequencing of this TCR beta chain was carried out in a study of CD8 T cells in Susac syndrome (dated by TCRdb to between 2018 and 2020). Turning to the overall study: Whether CD8+ T cell activation and differentiation in Susac syndrome was antigen driven was tested using repertoire sequencing. Beyond this particular receptor, the publication reports: The study acknowledged that relatively few individuals were included in the TCR sequencing and HLA analysis.

V is cut back by 5 bases and J by 5 bases, with 6 bases in the junction unmatched. There are 16 amino acids in the CDR3, from cysteine to phenylalanine inclusive. Only the CDR3 portion is preserved as DNA: 48 bases, with reading frame beginning at the first base. CDR1 SGHAT and CDR2 FQNNGV are derived from the germline V gene. Peripheral blood CD8+ and CD4+ T cells from healthy donors, Susac syndrome patients and multiple sclerosis patients were profiled using high-throughput TCR beta sequencing. The multiple sclerosis controls were treatment-naive patients who had stable or active relapsing-remitting disease and met the revised McDonald criteria. Bulk CD8+ and CD4+ T cells were purified magnetically by negative isolation, whereas CD8+ TEMRA cells were enriched by FACS. Blood was collected in EDTA tubes and processed within 24 hours, with PBMCs isolated through density gradient centrifugation. PBMCs intended for TCR sequencing were cryopreserved in liquid nitrogen and were subsequently thawed in a 37 degrees C water bath. A purity of at least 90% was achieved for sorted or isolated CD4+, CD8+ and CD8+ TEMRA cells.

RNA was extracted using the RNeasy kit, and about 0.45 to 1 ug of the RNA was reverse transcribed with random hexamers. The immunoSEQ multiplex PCR assay, covering 54 Vbeta and 13 Jbeta segments, was used to amplify TCR beta CDR3 regions. To correct PCR amplification bias, a synthetic template baseline was used for both primer optimization and computational correction. The authors processed their data as follows. Reads were annotated to V, D and J genes per IMGT and analyzed with immunoSEQ Analyzer, keeping only productive sequences. To calculate clonality, Shannon entropy was normalized by log2 of the number of productive unique sequences and then subtracted from one. For each patient and control, public and private clones were evaluated within the 100 most prevalent clones. Clones were defined as Susac-specific if absent from the healthy and MS cohorts, from 1052 published viral clones and from other ImmuneACCESS disease sequences. TCRdb applied fastp at Q25 and MiXCR to the public reads, then kept only in-frame beta chains. Identical CDR3 proteins give one entry, which carries the most common genes and DNA. TCRdb's processing, not the authors', yielded these V and J calls. The sample has over 300,000 distinct CDR3 sequences on record, 90% to 95% of them singletons. The ten largest clones capture over 0.05% of the sample.

Concerning this clonotype: Its recognized antigen is unknown. No per-base quality is available; no much larger clone lies one base away.

Input material: CD4+ T cells from PBMCs. The clonotype originates from a human donor with multiple sclerosis. The chain employs TRBV11-2 and TRBJ2-2, with 12 bases in between that match TRBD2. The nucleotide sequence is given as TGTGCCAGCAGCCCACTAGCGGGAGGTGGGACCGGGGAGCTGTTTTTT. This codes for CASSPLAGGGTGELFF.